These 10 T cell receptor beta chains were sequenced from one sample in a study of technical replicates of blood from several donors. Assay used: immunoSEQ multiplex PCR; TCRdb lists only in-frame clones, some missing. This table holds over 60,000 clones, roughly 89% found once. The sequenced sample consisted of PBMCs. The receptors derive from a human donor in good health. Some clones in this sample may be carry-over from other donors' samples.

The V and J genes are TRBV7-7 and TRBJ2-7; 10 bases agree with TRBD2. Unmatched junction bases numbered 1, after V lost 1 base and J lost 1 base. The CDR3 is 15 residues long. Germline CDR1 is SSHAT and CDR2 is FNYEAQ (reference sequence). CDR3 loop: CASSLELAGSYEQYF. Here the CDR3 DNA reads TGTGCCAGCAGCTTAGAACTAGCGGGGTCCTACGAGCAGTACTTC. Combining the CDR3 with reference TRBV7-7 and TRBJ2-7 gives the whole variable domain GAGVSQSPRYKVTKRGQDVTLRCDPISSHATLYWYQQALGQGPEFLTYFNYEAQPDKSGLPSDRFSAERPEGSISTLTIQRTEQRDSAMYRCASSLELAGSYEQYFGPGTRLTVT.

This chain uses TRBV5-6 with TRBJ2-1; 9 nucleotides agree with TRBD2. The J segment lost 1 base and the V segment lost 4 bases, leaving 12 bases of the junction unmatched. The germline CDR1 and CDR2 sequences are SGHDT and YYEEEE. CDR3 size: 18 residues. CDR3 amino acids: CASSPGGGGPVSYNEQFF. The CDR3 DNA reads TGTGCCAGCAGCCCCGGCGGGGGGGGCCCAGTATCCTACAATGAGCAGTTCTTC.

This rearrangement joins TRBV19 to TRBJ1-6; 10 nucleotides line up with TRBD1. The germline gives CDR1 LNHDA, CDR2 SQIVND (reference sequence). V lost 5 bases to trimming and J lost 9 bases; unmatched junction nucleotides: 4. This CDR3 comprises 14 residues. The CDR3 nucleotides are TGTGCCAGTAGTCTTGGACAGGGGGGTTCACCCCTCCACTTT. Amino acid sequence: CASSLGQGGSPLHF.

The chain links TRBV7-8 to TRBJ2-5, with a possible D match to TRBD1 (5 bases). Per the germline V gene, CDR1 is SGHVS and CDR2 is FQNEAQ. Trimming cost V 5 bases and J 5 bases, with 12 bases left between them. The CDR3 loop spans 13 amino acids. DNA for the CDR3: TGTGCCAGCAGCCACGACAGTTTCGAGACCCAGTACTTC. Its protein is CASSHDSFETQYF. The full variable domain, its missing parts supplied by reference TRBV7-8 and TRBJ2-5, is GAGVSQSPRYKVAKRGQDVALRCDPISGHVSLFWYQQALGQGPEFLTYFQNEAQLDKSGLPSDRFFAERPEGSVSTLKIQRTQQEDSAVYLCASSHDSFETQYFGPGTRLLVL.

V and J are TRBV6-6 and TRBJ1-1, with 9 bases fitting TRBD1. The CDR3 extends over 14 amino acids. J gave up 4 bases and V 7 bases, and 7 bases lay outside the gene matches. CDR1 is MNHNY and CDR2 is SVGAGI in the germline V gene (reference sequence). Written as DNA, the CDR3 is TGTGCCAGCAATCTACAGGGGGCGCTCACTGAAGCTTTCTTT. This encodes CASNLQGALTEAFF.

The chain carries TRBV7-3 and TRBJ2-7, with 8 positions matching TRBD1. Germline V CDR1 and CDR2: SGHTA, FQGTGA. The CDR3 contains 14 residues. The ends lost 5 bases at V and 0 bases at J; junction bases unmatched: 3. CDR3 DNA: TGTGCCAGCAGCCTCGACAGGGGCTCCTACGAGCAGTACTTC. This gives the protein CASSLDRGSYEQYF.

The chain combines TRBV4-3 with TRBJ2-3; D may be TRBD2 (6 bases). CDR1 is LGHNA and CDR2 is YSLEER in the germline V gene. Trimming took 4 bases from V and 4 from J, leaving 9 bases between them. The CDR3 spans 13 residues. The CDR3 DNA follows: TGCGCCAGCAGCCGAGGAGGGGCAGATACGCAGTATTTT. Translation: CASSRGGADTQYF.

The rearrangement links TRBV21-1 to TRBJ2-3; the table's D gene call, TRBD1, was not cross checked with the DNA. TRBV21-1 is noted as a pseudogene. The CDR3 has 20 amino acids. In DNA, the CDR3 is TGTGCCAGCAGCAAAGGAGCGGGCAGGGGGCTGCGACTAGCTCATGGTACGCAGTATTTT. Amino acids: CASSKGAGRGLRLAHGTQYF.

This clone was recorded a few times. J is TRBJ1-2 and V is TRBV4-3; a possible D gene is TRBD1 (6 bases). The CDR3 contains 14 residues. Germline V lookup: CDR1 LGHNA, CDR2 YSLEER. The germline V and J ends were trimmed by 0 bases and 4 bases, with 9 bases remaining between them. The DNA of the CDR3 is TGCGCCAGCAGCCAAGACAAACAGGGCTATGGCTACACCTTC. Translating gives CASSQDKQGYGYTF.

CDR3 nucleotide sequence: TGTGCCAGCAGCCCAAACGCGGGAGCTAGCTCCTACGAGCAGTACTTC. Translating gives CASSPNAGASSYEQYF. The chain couples TRBV4-2 to TRBJ2-7, with 7 bases lining up with TRBD2. J lost 0 bases, V lost 4 bases, and 9 bases had no gene match. This CDR3 is built from 16 residues. Germline lookup yields CDR1 LGHNA and CDR2 YNFKEQ.